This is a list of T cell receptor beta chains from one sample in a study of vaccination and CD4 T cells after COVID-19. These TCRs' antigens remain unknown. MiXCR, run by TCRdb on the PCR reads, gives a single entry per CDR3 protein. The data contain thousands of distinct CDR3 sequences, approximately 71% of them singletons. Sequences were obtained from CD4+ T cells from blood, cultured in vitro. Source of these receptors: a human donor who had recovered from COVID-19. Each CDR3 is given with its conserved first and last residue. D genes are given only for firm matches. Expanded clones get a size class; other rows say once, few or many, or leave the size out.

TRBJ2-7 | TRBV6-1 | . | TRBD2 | TGTGCCAGCATTCTCACCGGGACTAGCGGGAGTAAGCAGTACTTC | CASILTGTSGSKQYF
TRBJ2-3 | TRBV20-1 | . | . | TGCAGTGCTGGGGGGGCTAGCACAGATACGCAGTATTTT | CSAGGASTDTQYF
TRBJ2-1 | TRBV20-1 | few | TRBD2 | TGCAGTGCTAGTTTAGCGGGAGCCGGTGAGCAGTTCTTC | CSASLAGAGEQFF
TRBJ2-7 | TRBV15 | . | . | TGTGCCACCAGCATCGGGACAAATCCCTACGAGCAGTACTTC | CATSIGTNPYEQYF
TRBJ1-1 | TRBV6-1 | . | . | TGTGCCAGCACCCCTACAGGGCTCACCACTGAAGCTTTCTTT | CASTPTGLTTEAFF
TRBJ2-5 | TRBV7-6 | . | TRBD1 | TGTGCCAGCAGCTTCACAGGGGCGGAGACCCAGTACTTC | CASSFTGAETQYF
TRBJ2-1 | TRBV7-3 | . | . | TGTGCCAGCAGCTCTATAAGCGGGCCCCCGGGAAATGAGCAGTTCTTC | CASSSISGPPGNEQFF
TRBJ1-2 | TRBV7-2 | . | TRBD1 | TGTGCCAGCAGCTTTGGGACAGGGGCTAGTCTACTCTATGGCTACACCTTC | CASSFGTGASLLYGYTF
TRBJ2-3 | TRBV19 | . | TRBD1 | TGTGCCAGTAGCACCGGGACAGACCTCACAGATACGCAGTATTTT | CASSTGTDLTDTQYF
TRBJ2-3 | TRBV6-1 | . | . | TGTGCCAGCAGAGGGGGGGGGGATACGCAGTATTTT | CASRGGGDTQYF
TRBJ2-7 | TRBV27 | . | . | TGTGCCAGCAGGCTAAACAGGGAGACGGGGGAGCAGTACTTC | CASRLNRETGEQYF